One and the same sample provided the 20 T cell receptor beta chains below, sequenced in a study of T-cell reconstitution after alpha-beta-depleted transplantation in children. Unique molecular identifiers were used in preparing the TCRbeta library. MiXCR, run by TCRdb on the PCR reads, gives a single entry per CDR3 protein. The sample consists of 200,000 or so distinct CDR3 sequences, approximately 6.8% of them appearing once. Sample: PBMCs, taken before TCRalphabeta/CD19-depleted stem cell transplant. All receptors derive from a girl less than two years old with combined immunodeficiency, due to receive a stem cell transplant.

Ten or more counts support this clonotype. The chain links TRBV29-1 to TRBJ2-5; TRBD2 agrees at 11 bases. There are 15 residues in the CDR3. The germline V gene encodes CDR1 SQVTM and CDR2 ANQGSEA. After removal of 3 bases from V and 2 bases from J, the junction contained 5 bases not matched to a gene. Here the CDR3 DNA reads TGCAGCGTTGATAGCGGGAGGGCCCCACAAGAGACCCAGTACTTC. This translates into CSVDSGRAPQETQYF.

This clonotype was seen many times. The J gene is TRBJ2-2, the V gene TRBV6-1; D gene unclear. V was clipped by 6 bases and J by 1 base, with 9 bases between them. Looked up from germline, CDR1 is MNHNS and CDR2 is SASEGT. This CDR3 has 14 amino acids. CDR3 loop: CASSFKENTGELFF. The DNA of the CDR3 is TGTGCCAGCAGCTTCAAGGAGAACACCGGGGAGCTGTTTTTT.

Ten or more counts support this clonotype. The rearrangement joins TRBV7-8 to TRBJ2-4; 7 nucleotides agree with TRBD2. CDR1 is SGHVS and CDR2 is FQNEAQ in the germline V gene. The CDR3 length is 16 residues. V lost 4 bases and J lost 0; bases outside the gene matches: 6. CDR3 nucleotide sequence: TGTGCCAGCAGCTCAAGGGCGGGAGTAGCCAAAAACATTCAGTACTTC. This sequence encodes CASSSRAGVAKNIQYF.

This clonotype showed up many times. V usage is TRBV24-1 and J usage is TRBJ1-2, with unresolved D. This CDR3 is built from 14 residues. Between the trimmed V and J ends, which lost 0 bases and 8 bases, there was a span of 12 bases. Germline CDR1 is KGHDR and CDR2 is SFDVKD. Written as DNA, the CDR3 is TGTGCCACCAGTGATTTGGCCCGGGCGTGGGGCTACACCTTC. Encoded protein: CATSDLARAWGYTF.

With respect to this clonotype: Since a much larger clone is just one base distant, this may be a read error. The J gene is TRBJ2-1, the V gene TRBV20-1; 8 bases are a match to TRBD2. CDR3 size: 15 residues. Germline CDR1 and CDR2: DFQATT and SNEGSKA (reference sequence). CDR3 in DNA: TGCTGTGCTAGAGATTTCCGGGGGGGTGGAGGTGAGCAGTTCTTC. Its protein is CCARDFRGGGGEQFF.

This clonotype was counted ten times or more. The CDR3 coding sequence is TGTGCCAGCAGTGACGGGACTAGAACTCAAGAGACCCAGTACTTC. Translating gives CASSDGTRTQETQYF. This sequence joins TRBV25-1 and TRBJ2-5, with 8 bases that match TRBD2. Germline lookup yields CDR1 MGHDK and CDR2 SYGVNS. The V gene end was trimmed by 3 bases and the J gene end by 2 bases; junction bases not matched to a gene: 5. The CDR3 contains 15 residues. The full variable domain, in which reference TRBV25-1 and TRBJ2-5 provide the parts outside the CDR3, is EADIYQTPRYLVIGTGKKITLECSQTMGHDKMYWYQQDPGMELHLIHYSYGVNSTEKGDLSSESTVSRIRTEHFPLTLESARPSHTSQYLCASSDGTRTQETQYFGPGTRLLVL.

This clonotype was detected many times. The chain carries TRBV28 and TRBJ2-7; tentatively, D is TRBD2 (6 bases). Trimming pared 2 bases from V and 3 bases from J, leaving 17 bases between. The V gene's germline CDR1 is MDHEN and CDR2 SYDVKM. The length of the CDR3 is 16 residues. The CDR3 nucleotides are TGTGCCAGCAGTTTAAGCCCGCTACTGGGACTCTACGAGCAGTACTTC. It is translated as CASSLSPLLGLYEQYF.

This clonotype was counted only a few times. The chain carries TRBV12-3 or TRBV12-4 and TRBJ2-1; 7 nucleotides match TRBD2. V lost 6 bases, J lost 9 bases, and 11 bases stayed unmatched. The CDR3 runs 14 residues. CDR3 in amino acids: CASSQAGPGGEQFF. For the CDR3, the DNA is TGTGCCAGCAGCCAAGCGGGGCCCGGGGGTGAGCAGTTCTTC.

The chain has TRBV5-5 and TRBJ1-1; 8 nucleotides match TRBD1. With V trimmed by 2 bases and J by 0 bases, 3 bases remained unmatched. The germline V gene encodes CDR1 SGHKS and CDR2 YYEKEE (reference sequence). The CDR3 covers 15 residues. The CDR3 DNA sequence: TGTGCCAGCAGCTTTGGACAGGGCGTGAACACTGAAGCTTTCTTT. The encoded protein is CASSFGQGVNTEAFF.

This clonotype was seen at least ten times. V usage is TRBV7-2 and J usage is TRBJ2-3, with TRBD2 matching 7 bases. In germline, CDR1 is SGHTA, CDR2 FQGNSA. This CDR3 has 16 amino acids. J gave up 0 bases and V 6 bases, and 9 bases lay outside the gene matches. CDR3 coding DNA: TGTGCCAGCAGACCACGACTAGCCACTAGCACAGATACGCAGTATTTT. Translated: CASRPRLATSTDTQYF.

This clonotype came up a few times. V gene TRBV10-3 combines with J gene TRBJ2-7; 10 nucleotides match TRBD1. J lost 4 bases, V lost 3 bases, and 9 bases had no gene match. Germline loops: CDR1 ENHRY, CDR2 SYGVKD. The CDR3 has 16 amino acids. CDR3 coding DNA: TGTGCCATCAGTGAAACTGGGACAGGGGTTGTATACGAGCAGTACTTC. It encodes CAISETGTGVVYEQYF.

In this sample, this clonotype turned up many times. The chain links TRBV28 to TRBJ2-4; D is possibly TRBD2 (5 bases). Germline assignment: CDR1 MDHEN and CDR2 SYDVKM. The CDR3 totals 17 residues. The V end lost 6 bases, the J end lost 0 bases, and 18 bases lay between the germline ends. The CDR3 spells CASSSETDFLAKNIQYF. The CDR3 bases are TGTGCCAGCAGCTCCGAAACGGACTTTCTAGCCAAAAACATTCAGTACTTC.

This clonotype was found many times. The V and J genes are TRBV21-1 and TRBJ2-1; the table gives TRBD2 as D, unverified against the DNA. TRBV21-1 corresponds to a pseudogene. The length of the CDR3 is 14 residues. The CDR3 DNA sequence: TGTGCCAGCAGCAAAGTGATGACTAGCATCGAGCAGTTCTTC. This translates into CASSKVMTSIEQFF.

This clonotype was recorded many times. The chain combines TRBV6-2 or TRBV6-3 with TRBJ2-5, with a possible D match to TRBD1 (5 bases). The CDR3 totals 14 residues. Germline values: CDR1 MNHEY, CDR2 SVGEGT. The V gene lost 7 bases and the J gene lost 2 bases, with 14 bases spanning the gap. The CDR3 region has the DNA TGTGCCAGCACTCGGCAGGGCCGTCAAGAGACCCAGTACTTC. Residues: CASTRQGRQETQYF.

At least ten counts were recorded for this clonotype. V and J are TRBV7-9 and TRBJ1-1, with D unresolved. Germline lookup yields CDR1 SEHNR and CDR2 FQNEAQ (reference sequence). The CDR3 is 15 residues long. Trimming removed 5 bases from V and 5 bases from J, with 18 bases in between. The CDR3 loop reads CASSEGGGLRTEAFF. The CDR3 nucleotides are TGTGCCAGCAGCGAAGGCGGAGGGTTGAGGACTGAAGCTTTCTTT.

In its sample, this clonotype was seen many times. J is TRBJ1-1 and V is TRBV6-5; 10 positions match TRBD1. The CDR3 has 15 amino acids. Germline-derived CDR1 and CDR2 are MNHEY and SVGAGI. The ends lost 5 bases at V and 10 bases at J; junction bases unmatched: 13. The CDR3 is CASSRDRGFFGRAFF. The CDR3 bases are TGTGCCAGCAGTCGGGACAGGGGTTTTTTCGGGCGAGCTTTCTTT.

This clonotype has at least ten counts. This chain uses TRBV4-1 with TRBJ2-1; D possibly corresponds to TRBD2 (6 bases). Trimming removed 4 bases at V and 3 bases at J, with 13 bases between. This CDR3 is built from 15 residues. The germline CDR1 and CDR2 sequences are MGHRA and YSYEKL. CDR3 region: CASSPLAHHYNEQFF. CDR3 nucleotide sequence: TGCGCCAGCAGCCCGCTAGCGCACCACTACAATGAGCAGTTCTTC.

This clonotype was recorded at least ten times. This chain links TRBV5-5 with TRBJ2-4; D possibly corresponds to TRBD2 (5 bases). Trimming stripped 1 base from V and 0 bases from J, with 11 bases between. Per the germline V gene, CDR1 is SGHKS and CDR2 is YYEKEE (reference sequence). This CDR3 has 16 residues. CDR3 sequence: CASSLTGGLAKNIQYF. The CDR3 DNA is TGTGCCAGCAGCTTGACTGGAGGACTAGCCAAAAACATTCAGTACTTC.

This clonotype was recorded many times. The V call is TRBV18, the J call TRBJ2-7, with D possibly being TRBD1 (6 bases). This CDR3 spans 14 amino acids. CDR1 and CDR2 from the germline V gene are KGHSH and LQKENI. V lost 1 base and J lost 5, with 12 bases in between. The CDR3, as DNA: TGTGCCAGCTCACCACAAACAGGGTTCCACGAGCAGTACTTC. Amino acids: CASSPQTGFHEQYF.

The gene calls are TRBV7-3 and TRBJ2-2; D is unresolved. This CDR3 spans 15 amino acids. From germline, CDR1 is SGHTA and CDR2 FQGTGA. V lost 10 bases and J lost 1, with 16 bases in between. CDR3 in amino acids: CAICPGLVNTGELFF. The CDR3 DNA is TGTGCCATCTGTCCGGGTCTAGTGAACACCGGGGAGCTGTTTTTT.